One and the same sample provided the 26 T cell receptor beta chains below, sequenced in a study of blood T cell repertoires in COVID-19. Data came from immunoSEQ multiplex PCR; TCRdb stores just in-frame clones and leaves some out. Among 200,000 or so clones listed, 65% to 85% were seen once. Sequenced: PBMCs or T cells enriched from blood (not recorded which). The source is a man aged 40-50 years who had recovered from COVID-19.

The chain is built from TRBV18 and TRBJ2-7; the D gene is possibly TRBD1 (5 bases). With 4 bases removed from V and 3 bases from J, the gap between germline ends came to 7 bases. This CDR3 contains 12 residues. The germline gives CDR1 KGHSH, CDR2 LQKENI. The CDR3 DNA follows: TGTGCCAGCTCACTACAGGTCTACGAGCAGTACTTC. Its translation: CASSLQVYEQYF.

The rearrangement links TRBV29-1 to TRBJ1-2; D perhaps matches TRBD1 (5 bases). The length of the CDR3 is 12 residues. With 2 bases removed from V and 4 bases from J, the gap between germline ends came to 8 bases. Per germline, CDR1 SQVTM and CDR2 ANQGSEA. The CDR3 here is CSVETGSYGYTF. The CDR3 nucleotides read TGCAGCGTTGAAACAGGATCCTATGGCTACACCTTC.

This sequence joins TRBV10-3 and TRBJ2-7; possible D gene TRBD2, 5 bases. Germline V gene lookup returns CDR1 ENHRY and CDR2 SYGVKD. V shed 4 bases and J shed 3 bases, with 10 bases lying between them. CDR3 length: 13 residues. As DNA, the CDR3 is TGTGCCATCAGTGTCGGGGAAGACTACGAGCAGTACTTC. Translating it yields CAISVGEDYEQYF.

CDR3 nucleotide sequence: TGTGCCAGTAGATCGGACAGGGGGTACACCGGGGAGCTGTTTTTT. Translation: CASRSDRGYTGELFF. V gene TRBV19 combines with J gene TRBJ2-2, with TRBD1 matching over 10 bases. After removal of 6 bases from V and 3 bases from J, the junction contained 4 bases not matched to a gene. The CDR3 is made up of 15 amino acids. The germline gives CDR1 LNHDA, CDR2 SQIVND (reference sequence).

The V and J genes are TRBV10-3 and TRBJ2-1; 9 bases are a match to TRBD2. Germline values: CDR1 ENHRY, CDR2 SYGVKD. This CDR3 spans 15 amino acids. The V segment lost 2 bases and the J segment 7 bases; nucleotides outside the gene matches: 6. The CDR3 DNA reads as TGTGCCATCAGTGAGACTAGCGGGTTTGGGAATGAGCAGTTCTTC. Its protein is CAISETSGFGNEQFF.

The chain has TRBV9 and TRBJ2-2; 9 nucleotides line up with TRBD2. The length of the CDR3 is 19 residues. J gave up 6 bases and V 0 bases, and 15 bases lay outside the gene matches. CDR1 is SGDLS and CDR2 is YYNGEE in the germline V gene. CDR3 residues: CASSVASLMTSGLSGELFF. DNA for the CDR3: TGTGCCAGCAGCGTAGCGTCCCTCATGACTAGCGGTTTGTCCGGGGAGCTGTTTTTT.

This clone was seen a few times. The V gene is TRBV18, the J gene TRBJ1-1, with 7 bases matching TRBD1. V dropped 6 bases and J dropped 5; count of bases not matched to a gene: 12. The CDR3 loop spans 15 amino acids. Germline V gene lookup returns CDR1 KGHSH and CDR2 LQKENI. The CDR3 sequence is CASSPKTGVDTEAFF. The CDR3 DNA reads as TGTGCCAGCTCGCCTAAAACAGGGGTGGATACTGAAGCTTTCTTT. The full variable domain, in which reference TRBV18 and TRBJ1-1 provide the parts outside the CDR3, is NAGVMQNPRHLVRRRGQEARLRCSPMKGHSHVYWYRQLPEEGLKFMVYLQKENIIDESGMPKERFSAEFPKEGPSILRIQQVVRGDSAAYFCASSPKTGVDTEAFFGQGTRLTVV.

The chain employs TRBV9 and TRBJ2-3, with TRBD2 matching over 10 bases. After removal of 3 bases from V and 6 bases from J, the junction contained 4 bases not matched to a gene. The CDR3 has 14 amino acids. Germline CDR1 is SGDLS and CDR2 is YYNGEE. The CDR3 sequence: CASSDLAGADTQYF. CDR3 in DNA: TGTGCCAGCAGCGATCTAGCGGGGGCCGATACGCAGTATTTT.

The CDR3 spells CASSQETGITDTQYF. The CDR3 coding sequence is TGTGCCAGCAGCCAGGAGACAGGGATAACAGATACGCAGTATTTT. The chain employs TRBV16 and TRBJ2-3, with TRBD1 matching over 7 bases. This CDR3 comprises 15 residues. Germline-derived CDR1 and CDR2 are KGHSY and FQNENV. V lost 3 bases to trimming and J lost 3 bases; unmatched junction nucleotides: 6.

This chain uses TRBV7-9 with TRBJ2-1, with TRBD2 matching 8 bases. The CDR3 has 14 residues. J was trimmed by 3 bases and V by 7 bases; bases with no gene match: 5. CDR1 and CDR2 from the germline V gene are SEHNR and FQNEAQ (reference sequence). The CDR3 DNA is TGTGCCAGCACCCATAGCGGGGACTACAATGAGCAGTTCTTC. Protein product: CASTHSGDYNEQFF.

The V gene is TRBV5-4, the J gene TRBJ2-2; 8 bases are shared with TRBD2. J lost 2 bases, V lost 3 bases, and 3 bases had no gene match. The CDR3 sequence is 15 residues long. Germline CDR1 and CDR2: SGHNT and YYREEE (reference sequence). CDR3 amino acids: CASSSAGGNTGELFF. The CDR3 DNA reads TGTGCCAGCAGCTCCGCGGGGGGAAACACCGGGGAGCTGTTTTTT.

This clone appeared a few times. The V and J genes are TRBV5-1 and TRBJ1-2; weak D call: TRBD1 (5 bases). CDR1 and CDR2 from the germline V gene are SGHRS and YFSETQ. The V end was cut by 4 bases, the J end by 6 bases, with 13 bases between. The CDR3 sequence is 13 residues long. CDR3 DNA: TGCGCCAGCAGCCCCGGGGGACTTGATGGCTACACCTTC. This sequence encodes CASSPGGLDGYTF.

V and J are TRBV19 and TRBJ1-2; D is undetermined. CDR3 length: 12 residues. V was clipped by 7 bases and J by 1 base, with 7 bases between them. CDR1 and CDR2 (germline): LNHDA, SQIVND (reference sequence). The CDR3 loop reads CASNGGNYGYTF. As DNA, the CDR3 is TGTGCCAGTAATGGCGGTAACTATGGCTACACCTTC.

This clone has a count of ten or more. This chain's CDR3 is CASNFRDRTQPQHF. The CDR3 DNA reads TGTGCCAGTAATTTCCGGGACAGGACTCAGCCCCAGCATTTT. This chain connects TRBV19 to TRBJ1-5; 8 nucleotides match TRBD1. Trimming removed 7 bases from V and 6 bases from J; junction bases left unmatched: 8. This CDR3 has 14 residues. Germline CDR1 LNHDA, CDR2 SQIVND (reference sequence).

The V gene is TRBV28, the J gene TRBJ2-1; D possibly corresponds to TRBD1 (6 bases). Deletions cut 7 bases from V and 0 bases from J, with 16 bases between. Germline values: CDR1 MDHEN, CDR2 SYDVKM. This CDR3 comprises 16 residues. The CDR3 nucleotides are TGTGCCAGCAAGGGGGAAGGGGCGAGCTCCTACAATGAGCAGTTCTTC. Its protein product is CASKGEGASSYNEQFF.

A few counts support this clone. The CDR3 sequence is CASSMQGMEGYTF. CDR3 nucleotide sequence: TGCGCCAGCAGCATGCAGGGGATGGAAGGCTACACCTTC. This chain joins TRBV5-1 and TRBJ1-2, with D perhaps matching TRBD1 (6 bases). From germline, CDR1 is SGHRS and CDR2 YFSETQ. With 4 bases removed from V and 8 bases from J, the gap between germline ends came to 15 bases. The CDR3 sequence is 13 residues long.

This clone was observed a single time. In DNA, the CDR3 is TGTGCCAGTATGGCCCTTCTGACAGGGGGCACTGAAGCTTTCTTT. It codes for CASMALLTGGTEAFF. V and J are TRBV19 and TRBJ1-1, with TRBD1 identical over 9 bases. Germline V gives CDR1 LNHDA, CDR2 SQIVND (reference sequence). Trimming removed 7 bases from V and 4 bases from J; junction bases left unmatched: 10. CDR3 length: 15 amino acids.

This clone was counted between two and nine times. The rearrangement links TRBV5-1 to TRBJ1-1, with D possibly matching TRBD1 (5 bases). V was trimmed by 1 base and J by 4 bases, leaving 14 bases between them. Germline V gene lookup returns CDR1 SGHRS and CDR2 YFSETQ. CDR3 length: 15 residues. Here the CDR3 reads CASSLSGRVSTEAFF. As DNA, the CDR3 is TGCGCCAGCAGCTTGTCTGGCAGGGTGAGCACTGAAGCTTTCTTT. Full variable domain (outside the CDR3, taken from reference TRBV5-1 and TRBJ1-1): KAGVTQTPRYLIKTRGQQVTLSCSPISGHRSVSWYQQTPGQGLQFLFEYFSETQRNKGNFPGRFSGRQFSNSRSEMNVSTLELGDSALYLCASSLSGRVSTEAFFGQGTRLTVV.

This chain uses TRBV20-1 with TRBJ1-2; a weak D match, TRBD1 (5 bases). From germline, CDR1 is DFQATT and CDR2 SNEGSKA (reference sequence). This CDR3 is 15 amino acids long. Trimming cost V 3 bases and J 0 bases, with 14 bases left between them. In DNA form, the CDR3 reads TGCAGTGCTAGTTTCGGGGGGGTGGCTAACTATGGCTACACCTTC. Protein sequence: CSASFGGVANYGYTF.

This chain connects TRBV5-1 to TRBJ1-1; 10 bases are shared with TRBD1. The CDR3 consists of 14 residues. V lost 3 bases, J lost 1 base, and 0 bases stayed unmatched. Germline CDR1 SGHRS, CDR2 YFSETQ. CDR3 DNA: TGCGCCAGCAGCTGGACAGGGGGGAACACTGAAGCTTTCTTT. This encodes CASSWTGGNTEAFF.

The V call is TRBV5-1, the J call TRBJ1-4; possible D gene TRBD1, 6 bases. Germline V gene lookup returns CDR1 SGHRS and CDR2 YFSETQ. CDR3 length: 14 amino acids. The V end was cut by 4 bases, the J end by 1 base, with 8 bases between. CDR3 loop: CASSTQGTNEKLFF. In DNA form, the CDR3 reads TGCGCCAGCAGCACACAGGGAACTAATGAAAAACTGTTTTTT.

CDR3 in DNA: TGTGCCAGCAGTTACTCGATAAAGTCCGCCGGGTCTAATGAAAAACTGTTTTTT. It yields the protein CASSYSIKSAGSNEKLFF. The chain couples TRBV6-2 or TRBV6-3 to TRBJ1-4; D remains unclear. V was shortened by 0 bases and J by 3 bases, with 17 bases between the two germline ends. CDR3 size: 18 residues. Germline values: CDR1 MNHEY, CDR2 SVGEGT.

The genes are TRBV7-9 and TRBJ2-2, with D maybe TRBD1 (8 bases). The germline V gene encodes CDR1 SEHNR and CDR2 FQNEAQ (reference sequence). The CDR3 loop spans 17 amino acids. V was cut by 2 bases and J by 3 bases, with 16 bases left in between. In DNA form, the CDR3 reads TGTGCCAGCAGCTTAACCCGACAGGGGAGGGACACCGGGGAGCTGTTTTTT. Encoded protein: CASSLTRQGRDTGELFF.

The J gene is TRBJ2-7, the V gene TRBV5-1; 8 positions agree with TRBD1. V lost 1 base to trimming and J lost 0 bases; unmatched junction nucleotides: 3. The CDR3 extends over 15 amino acids. Germline assignment: CDR1 SGHRS and CDR2 YFSETQ. The CDR3 loop reads CASSLTGGSSYEQYF. CDR3 in DNA: TGCGCCAGCAGCTTGACAGGGGGAAGCTCCTACGAGCAGTACTTC.

CDR3 nucleotides: TGTGCCAGCAGGCTAGGGGGGAACACTGAAGCTTTCTTT. As protein: CASRLGGNTEAFF. This chain uses TRBV5-4 with TRBJ1-1, with TRBD1 as a possible D gene (6 bases). V was clipped by 5 bases and J by 1 base, with 9 bases between them. CDR3 length equals 13 residues. Looked up from germline, CDR1 is SGHNT and CDR2 is YYREEE (reference sequence).

The genes are TRBV7-2 and TRBJ2-2; D gene unclear. The germline gives CDR1 SGHTA, CDR2 FQGNSA. The V end was cut by 5 bases, the J end by 1 base, with 8 bases between. The CDR3 consists of 14 residues. The CDR3 DNA reads as TGTGCCAGCAGCCTCCGGGTGAACACCGGGGAGCTGTTTTTT. This translates into CASSLRVNTGELFF.